This T cell receptor beta chain was profiled in a study of cytomegalovirus exposure and HLA in healthy donors. Study-level background: The roughly 130 validation repertoires used the same platform as the 666 first-cohort repertoires, a later analysis reported.

Points from the study as a whole: High sensitivity and specificity were reportedly achieved when the classifier diagnosed cytomegalovirus status. Subsequent analysis showed first-cohort TCR clusters tending to co-occur in 120 validation repertoires.

Note on this clone: No antigen is known for it.

Sequencing used immunoSEQ multiplex PCR; TCRdb keeps in-frame clones, though not all of them. The data contain 230,000 or so clones, about 91% of them singletons. From germline, CDR1 is SGHAT and CDR2 FQNNGV. With 8 bases removed from V and 6 bases from J, the gap between germline ends came to 13 bases. The CDR3 totals 13 residues. The genes are TRBV11-2 and TRBJ2-2; D remains ambiguous. The TCR sequence derives from a woman aged 18-29 years in good health and CMV-seronegative. Material for sequencing was PBMCs. The CDR3 here is CASFNLRAGELFF. The DNA of the CDR3 is TGTGCCAGCTTCAACCTGAGAGCCGGGGAGCTGTTTTTT.